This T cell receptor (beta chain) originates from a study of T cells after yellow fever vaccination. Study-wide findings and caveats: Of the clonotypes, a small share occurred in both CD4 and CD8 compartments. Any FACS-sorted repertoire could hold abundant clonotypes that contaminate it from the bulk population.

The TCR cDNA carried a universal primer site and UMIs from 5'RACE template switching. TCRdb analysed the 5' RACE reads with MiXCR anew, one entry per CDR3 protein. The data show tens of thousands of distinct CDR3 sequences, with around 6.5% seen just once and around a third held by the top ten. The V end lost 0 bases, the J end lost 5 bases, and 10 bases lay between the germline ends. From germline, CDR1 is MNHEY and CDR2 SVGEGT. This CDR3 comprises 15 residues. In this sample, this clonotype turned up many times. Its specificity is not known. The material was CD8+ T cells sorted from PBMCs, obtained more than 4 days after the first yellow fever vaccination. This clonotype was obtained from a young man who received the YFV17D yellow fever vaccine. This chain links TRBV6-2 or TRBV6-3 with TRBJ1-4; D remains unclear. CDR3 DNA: TGTGCCAGCAGTTACTCGAGCGAGAAAAATGAAAAACTGTTTTTT. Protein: CASSYSSEKNEKLFF.